This T cell receptor beta chain emerged from a study of T cells in pancreatic ductal adenocarcinoma (dated by TCRdb to 2016 to 2017). Regarding the complete study: To learn about the adaptive T-cell response arising naturally, investigators profiled where tumor-infiltrating CD8+ T cells, together with suppressive cells, were located within resected pancreatic ductal adenocarcinoma, how abundant they were, and what qualities they showed. What the work shows at the level of the full study, not this receptor alone: There was no significant difference in T-cell clonality between tumor and blood, where mean clonality was approximately 0.12 for tumors and roughly 0.079 for blood. Since most pancreatic cancer patients present with inoperable disease, the resected cohort was skewed toward the minority of patients who had early-stage disease. Comparisons of clonality between tumor and blood may be biased toward lower diversity because tumors are enriched in CD45RO+ effector T cells rather than naive T cells. Blood samples had more total productive templates and 6.5 to 9-fold more unique clonotypes than tumor samples.

Pancreatic ductal adenocarcinoma patients who had undergone surgery without neoadjuvant therapy were selected. Peripheral blood was collected in heparin tubes, and PBMCs were then isolated from the blood with a histopaque density gradient and cryopreserved in 10% DMSO. Genomic DNA was extracted from more than 5 PBMC and 9 flash-frozen tumor specimens using the DNeasy Blood and Tissue Kit with Proteinase K and RNase treatment. The immunoSEQ hsTCRB kit was used to amplify TCR beta CDR3 regions from genomic DNA. An Illumina HiSeq system was used to carry out high-throughput TRB CDR3 sequencing. On the study's bioinformatics: Sequencing reads were analyzed with the immunoSEQ software, and nonproductive sequences with premature stops or frame-shifts were excluded. Clonality of the repertoire was calculated as one minus the Shannon entropy normalized by log2 of the number of unique productive sequences. TCRdb re-hosts the immuneACCESS table, in-frame sequences only. Its copies lack some clones; in the studies checked, an unresolved V gene accounts for under half of them, and the cause for the rest is not known. The V and J calls and clone size were taken over from that table, and D and trimming were inferred from the DNA. This sample has 8,500 to 9,500 clones in its table, and about 90% of those were observed once. Around 3.3% of the sample belongs to the ten largest clones.

According to the germline V gene, CDR1 reads SGHDN and CDR2 reads FVKESK. Including cysteine and phenylalanine, the CDR3 has 15 amino acids. Only the CDR3 portion is preserved as DNA: 45 bases, with reading frame beginning at the first base. V is shortened by 1 base, J by 3 bases, and the region joining them spans 13 bases. Comments on this clone: Its cognate antigen has yet to be identified. Base qualities are not recorded, but no much larger clone differs from it by a single base.

The receptor was isolated from a human donor with pancreatic ductal adenocarcinoma. The V gene is TRBV14 and the J gene is TRBJ2-7, and possibly TRBD1, on 7 matching bases. The sample was PBMCs. The CDR3: CASSQGGTVNYEQYF. The nucleotide sequence is TGTGCCAGCAGCCAAGGCGGGACAGTTAACTACGAGCAGTACTTC.